This TCR beta chain was sequenced in a study of control samples from healthy donors and cancer patients (dated by TCRdb to the early 2020s). The CDR3 runs 16 residues from the cysteine to the phenylalanine. Just the 48-base CDR3 DNA is kept, in frame starting at base 1. For CDR1 and CDR2, the germline V gene (reference sequence) lists LGHDT and YNNKEL. Trimming takes 4 bases off V and 2 bases off J; junction bases not matched to a gene: 9. For this clone: No antigen is known for it. Per-base quality was not reported, and no clone a single base away is much larger than it.

Preparation of the library involved the immunoSEQ multiplex PCR assay. Imported from immuneACCESS, the table was reduced by TCRdb to in-frame sequences with V and J called. These copies leave out some clones; in studies compared against another copy, an unresolved V gene accounts for under half, and the cause of the remainder is not known. In all, the sample holds under 85,000 clones, and around four fifths of those were seen once. 2.9% of the sample belongs to the ten largest clones. This clonotype was obtained from a woman aged 50 to 60 with lung cancer. The chain couples TRBV3-1 (or the pseudogene TRBV3-2) to TRBJ2-3, with TRBD1 matching 7 junction bases. What was sequenced was PBMCs. This receptor carries the CDR3 CASSPRGTDATDTQYF. The DNA sequence reads TGTGCCAGCAGCCCACGAGGGACAGACGCCACAGATACGCAGTATTTT.